The T cell receptor (beta chain) described here comes from a study of radiation and T cells in renal cell carcinoma. In the case of this clone: What it recognizes is unknown.

As to time point: blood 2 weeks post-SBRT. Treatment denoted: 15 Gy SBRT to primary tumor, nephrectomy 4 weeks later. Clear cell pathology was present in this patient's renal cell carcinoma. Findings of the study overall: In blood, top tumor clones expanded by 2 weeks, shrinking by 4.

TCRdb keeps only in-frame clones here, not all; method: immunoSEQ multiplex PCR. The table records about 130,000 clones, more than 75% of them present only once. Trimming at V came to 6 bases and at J to 5 bases, leaving 13 bases not matched to a gene. Germline-derived CDR1 and CDR2 are SGHRS and YFSETQ. The CDR3 has 16 amino acids. The material was blood, obtained from a patient whose treatment included radiotherapy and nephrectomy. V is TRBV5-1 and J is TRBJ2-5; 10 nucleotides agree with TRBD1. This receptor was taken from a woman in her 70s with renal cell carcinoma. The CDR3 spells CASTPGGTGVGETQYF. CDR3 DNA sequence: TGCGCCAGCACCCCGGGTGGGACAGGGGTTGGCGAGACCCAGTACTTC.